This T cell receptor beta chain came from a study of shared clonotypes between healthy human individuals. Sequencing was performed with immunoSEQ multiplex PCR; in TCRdb, only in-frame clones are kept and a portion is missing. The profile shows millions of clones, roughly 91% of them singletons. Of note for this clone: Distinct nucleotide sequences in the sample also encode this CDR3.

Positive CCR7 selection of CD45RO-negative cells yielded the naive CD8 cells, and terminally differentiated effector memory CD45RA+ cells were excluded. Donors, healthy HIV-negative adults, lacked recent acute infections or vaccinations. Each sample came from a Caucasian adult donor living in Nashville, Tennessee. Sequencing input: naive CD8+ T cells from PBMCs. The clonotype originates from a man between 18 and 35 years old in good health. Some clones in this sample may be carry-over from other donors' samples.

The DNA of the CDR3 is TGTGCCAGCAGCTTGGTCAGGGTTGGCACTGAAGCTTTCTTT. Amino acids: CASSLVRVGTEAFF. The chain combines TRBV5-6 with TRBJ1-1; a possible D gene is TRBD1 (5 bases). Trimming took 0 bases from V and 4 from J, leaving 10 bases between them. CDR1 is SGHDT, CDR2 YYEEEE, per germline. The CDR3 sequence is 14 residues long.